This TCR beta chain stems from a study of blood T cell repertoires in COVID-19. Across the whole study: There were acute and convalescent COVID-19 samples, and they came from the United States, Italy and Spain. Sources were T cells, B-cell-depleted T cells, or PBMCs; the material itself was cDNA or gDNA.

CDR1 and CDR2 (germline): MNHEY, SMNVEV (reference sequence). The CDR3 length is 15 residues. V gave up 6 bases and J gave up 4 bases; unmatched junction bases: 11. Generated by immunoSEQ multiplex PCR, the TCRdb table keeps only in-frame clones and is missing some. The repertoire holds approximately 230,000 clones, with about four fifths as singletons. In this sample, this clone turned up a few times. The sequence derives from a man at least 80 years old with acute or convalescent COVID-19. The chain links TRBV27 to TRBJ1-1; TRBD1 aligns across 7 bases. Sequenced sample: peripheral blood. CDR3 in DNA: TGTGCCAGCAGGAGGGCCAGGGGGTTAGCCACTGAAGCTTTCTTT. It translates to CASRRARGLATEAFF.